Listed below are T cell receptor beta chains from one sample, sequenced in a study of cytomegalovirus exposure and HLA in healthy donors. Clones were sequenced by immunoSEQ multiplex PCR, and TCRdb holds only the in-frame ones, with some missing. Of about 160,000 clones detected, approximately 81% appear once; the ten largest clones hold nearly 2.5%. What was sequenced was PBMCs. The receptors here all came from a male donor in good health and CMV-seronegative. The CDR3 runs from the conserved cysteine through the conserved F or W. Fields, in order: clone size, J gene, V gene, D gene, CDR3 protein, CDR3 DNA. The D gene is left open where the match is weak. Size is stated for part of the rows, as once, few or many counts, or as a class when the clone is expanded.

>once|TRBJ2-7|TRBV2|NA
CASGAIAGSYEQYF
TGTGCCAGCGGGGCCATCGCAGGATCCTACGAGCAGTACTTC
>NA|TRBJ1-5|TRBV29-1|TRBD1
CSAKQGSGNQPQHF
TGCAGCGCAAAACAGGGGTCCGGCAATCAGCCCCAGCATTTT
>NA|TRBJ1-6|TRBV7-2|NA
CASSLGDRPNSPLHF
TGTGCCAGCAGCTTAGGAGACAGGCCAAATTCACCCCTCCACTTT
>once|TRBJ2-3|TRBV27|NA
CASSLGTGDPTDTQYF
TGTGCCAGCAGTCTAGGGACGGGGGATCCCACAGATACGCAGTATTTT
>few|TRBJ1-1|TRBV7-9|NA
CASSRRRGLMNTEAFF
TGTGCCAGCAGCCGCCGACGCGGCCTTATGAACACTGAAGCTTTCTTT
>NA|TRBJ2-7|TRBV2|NA
CASLAEVGEQYF
TGTGCCAGCTTAGCAGAAGTGGGTGAGCAGTACTTC
>once|TRBJ1-2|TRBV20-1|NA
CSAPIGVGYTF
TGCAGTGCTCCGATAGGGGTGGGCTACACCTTC
>NA|TRBJ2-3|TRBV18|NA
CASSPPLAPEGDTQYF
TGTGCCAGCTCACCACCCCTAGCCCCGGAAGGGGATACGCAGTATTTT
>NA|TRBJ2-2|TRBV5-1|NA
CASSLSGNSRTGELFF
TGCGCCAGCAGCTTATCCGGGAATTCACGCACCGGGGAGCTGTTTTTT
>NA|TRBJ1-2|TRBV6-1|NA
CASGGAGDYGYTF
TGTGCCAGCGGGGGGGCTGGGGACTATGGCTACACCTTC
>NA|TRBJ2-1|TRBV19|NA
CASSIGGFNEQFF
TGTGCCAGTAGTATTGGGGGGTTCAATGAGCAGTTCTTC
>NA|TRBJ2-3|TRBV2|NA
CASNDSPDTQYF
TGTGCCAGTAATGACAGCCCAGATACGCAGTATTTT
>NA|TRBJ2-7|TRBV5-1|TRBD1
CASTSRQGAPYEQYF
TGCGCCAGCACCTCCCGCCAGGGGGCCCCCTACGAGCAGTACTTC
>NA|TRBJ2-5|TRBV28|NA
CASDPSGGALETQYF
TGTGCCAGCGATCCCTCTGGGGGCGCGTTAGAGACCCAGTACTTC
>NA|TRBJ2-7|TRBV6-1|NA
CASSDTGTYEQYF
TGTGCCAGCAGTGACACAGGTACCTACGAGCAGTACTTC
>NA|TRBJ2-3|TRBV5-1|TRBD2
CASSWTGTSDTDTQYF
TGCGCCAGCAGCTGGACCGGGACTAGCGATACAGATACGCAGTATTTT
>NA|TRBJ1-1|TRBV30|NA
CAWRVETEAFF
TGTGCCTGGAGGGTTGAGACTGAAGCTTTCTTT
>NA|TRBJ1-4|TRBV13|TRBD1
CASSSDRGTNEKLFF
TGTGCCAGCAGCTCAGACAGGGGCACTAATGAAAAACTGTTTTTT
>NA|TRBJ2-5|TRBV5-8|TRBD1
CASSLAGTGGLETQYF
TGTGCCAGCAGCTTGGCTGGGACAGGGGGCCTGGAGACCCAGTACTTC
>few|TRBJ2-3|TRBV6-4|TRBD1
CASSDSTGGADTQYF
TGTGCCAGCAGTGACTCGACAGGGGGCGCAGATACGCAGTATTTT
>NA|TRBJ2-1|TRBV15|NA
CATSRGFIADYNEQFF
TGTGCCACCAGCAGAGGTTTTATAGCGGATTACAATGAGCAGTTCTTC
>NA|TRBJ2-1|TRBV7-9|TRBD2
CASSPLAAGAYNEQFF
TGTGCCAGCAGCCCATTGGCGGCGGGGGCCTACAATGAGCAGTTCTTC
>once|TRBJ1-2|TRBV6-1|NA
CASSADIGGKYGYTF
TGTGCCAGCAGTGCTGACATCGGGGGGAAGTATGGCTACACCTTC
>NA|TRBJ1-2|TRBV6-4|NA
CASSDDSHYGYTF
TGTGCCAGCAGTGACGACTCGCACTATGGCTACACCTTC
>NA|TRBJ2-3|TRBV7-2|TRBD2
CASSPRRPGGTGDTQYF
TGTGCCAGCAGCCCCCGCCGGCCGGGGGGGACGGGAGATACGCAGTATTTT
>few|TRBJ2-1|TRBV7-7|TRBD1
CASSLVPGTGVRDEQFF
TGTGCCAGCAGCTTAGTTCCCGGGACAGGGGTGAGGGATGAGCAGTTCTTC
>NA|TRBJ2-3|TRBV6-5|NA
CASSYSTTETDTQYF
TGTGCCAGCAGTTACTCGACGACAGAAACAGATACGCAGTATTTT
>NA|TRBJ1-2|TRBV12-5|NA
CASGPGLLRGYPF
TGTGCTAGTGGTCCGGGCCTCTTGCGGGGCTACCCCTTC
>NA|TRBJ2-1|TRBV11-2|TRBD1
CASSLILQGANEQFF
TGTGCCAGCAGCCTAATACTACAGGGGGCGAATGAGCAGTTCTTC
>NA|TRBJ2-1|TRBV5-5|TRBD2
CASSLGASGGYNEQFF
TGTGCCAGCAGCTTGGGGGCTAGCGGGGGGTACAATGAGCAGTTCTTC
>NA|TRBJ2-5|TRBV5-1|TRBD1
CASSLEGAGSETQYF
TGCGCCAGCAGCTTGGAGGGGGCCGGTTCTGAGACCCAGTACTTC
>once|TRBJ1-6|TRBV9|TRBD1
CASSGTGTDNSPLHF
TGTGCCAGCAGCGGGACAGGGACAGATAATTCACCCCTCCACTTT
>few|TRBJ1-2|TRBV7-2|TRBD1
CASSSIRDSYGYTF
TGTGCCAGCAGCTCCATCCGGGACAGTTATGGCTACACCTTC
>NA|TRBJ2-7|TRBV5-1|TRBD1
CASSSRGGQGAGEQYF
TGCGCCAGCAGCTCCCGTGGGGGACAGGGGGCGGGTGAGCAGTACTTC
>NA|TRBJ2-5|TRBV2|NA
CASMQGSYQETQYF
TGTGCCAGCATGCAGGGATCTTACCAAGAGACCCAGTACTTC
>NA|TRBJ2-1|TRBV5-4|TRBD1
CASSLGQGENNEQFF
TGTGCCAGCAGCTTGGGACAGGGGGAAAACAATGAGCAGTTCTTC
>NA|TRBJ1-1|TRBV6-5|NA
CASRTSGNTEAFF
TGTGCCAGTAGAACGTCCGGGAACACTGAAGCTTTCTTT
>NA|TRBJ1-5|TRBV27|TRBD1
CASSSRDRGQPQHF
TGTGCCAGCAGTTCCCGGGACAGGGGTCAGCCCCAGCATTTT
>NA|TRBJ1-3|TRBV7-3|NA
CASSSGGGNTIYF
TGTGCCAGCAGCTCCGGGGGAGGAAACACCATATATTTT
>NA|TRBJ2-1|TRBV9|TRBD2
CAALVEQLAGGPDLNEQFF
TGTGCCGCCTTGGTAGAGCAGCTAGCGGGAGGGCCCGACCTGAATGAGCAGTTCTTC
>NA|TRBJ2-7|TRBV27|TRBD1
CASTPLGTGGYEQYF
TGTGCCAGCACCCCCCTCGGGACAGGGGGCTACGAGCAGTACTTC
>NA|TRBJ1-5|TRBV5-1|TRBD1
CASSPTGENQPQHF
TGCGCCAGCAGCCCCACAGGGGAAAATCAGCCCCAGCATTTT
>once|TRBJ2-3|TRBV9|NA
CASSAHTGPDTQYF
TGTGCCAGCAGCGCACACACAGGGCCAGATACGCAGTATTTT
>NA|TRBJ2-1|TRBV27|NA
CASSSRGAGVRSYNEQFF
TGTGCCAGCAGTTCACGAGGGGCAGGGGTCCGCTCCTACAATGAGCAGTTCTTC
>NA|TRBJ2-2|TRBV7-9|TRBD2
CASSSNLAGTNTGELFF
TGTGCCAGCAGCTCGAACCTAGCGGGGACGAACACCGGGGAGCTGTTTTTT
>NA|TRBJ2-5|TRBV5-3|NA
CARSFSTGYRDQETQYF
TGTGCCAGAAGCTTTTCCACCGGTTACAGGGACCAAGAGACCCAGTACTTC
>NA|TRBJ1-1|TRBV7-3|TRBD1
CASSLGRGSTEAFF
TGTGCCAGCAGCTTAGGCAGGGGGAGCACTGAAGCTTTCTTT
>NA|TRBJ2-7|TRBV6-5|TRBD2
CASSYEGLAGAYEQYF
TGTGCCAGCAGTTATGAGGGTCTAGCGGGAGCCTACGAGCAGTACTTC
>NA|TRBJ1-3|TRBV5-1|TRBD1
CASSKTGVAGNTIYF
TGCGCCAGCAGCAAGACAGGGGTCGCTGGAAACACCATATATTTT
>NA|TRBJ1-6|TRBV6-5|NA
CASSARDNGSPLHF
TGTGCCAGCAGTGCCCGGGACAACGGTTCACCCCTCCACTTT